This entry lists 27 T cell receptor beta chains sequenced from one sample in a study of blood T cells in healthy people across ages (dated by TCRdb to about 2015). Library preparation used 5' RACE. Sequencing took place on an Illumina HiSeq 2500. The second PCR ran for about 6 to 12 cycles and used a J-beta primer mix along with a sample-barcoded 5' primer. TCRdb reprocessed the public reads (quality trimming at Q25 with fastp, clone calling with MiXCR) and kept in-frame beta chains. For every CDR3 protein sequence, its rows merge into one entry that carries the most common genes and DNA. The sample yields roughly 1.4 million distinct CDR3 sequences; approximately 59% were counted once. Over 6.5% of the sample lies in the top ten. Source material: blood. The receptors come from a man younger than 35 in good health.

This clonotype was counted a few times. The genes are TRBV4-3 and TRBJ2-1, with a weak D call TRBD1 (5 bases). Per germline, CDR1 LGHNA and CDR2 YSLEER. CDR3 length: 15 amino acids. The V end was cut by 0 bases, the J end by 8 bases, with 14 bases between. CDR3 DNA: TGCGCCAGCAGCCAAGAAGGGGCTAGTGAGGATGAGCAGTTCTTC. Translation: CASSQEGASEDEQFF.

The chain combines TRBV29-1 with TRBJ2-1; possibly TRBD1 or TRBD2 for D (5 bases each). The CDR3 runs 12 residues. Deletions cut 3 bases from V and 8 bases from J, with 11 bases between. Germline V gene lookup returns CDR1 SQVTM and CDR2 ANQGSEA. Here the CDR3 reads CSVEGVGDEQFF. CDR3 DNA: TGCAGCGTTGAGGGGGTGGGGGATGAGCAGTTCTTC.

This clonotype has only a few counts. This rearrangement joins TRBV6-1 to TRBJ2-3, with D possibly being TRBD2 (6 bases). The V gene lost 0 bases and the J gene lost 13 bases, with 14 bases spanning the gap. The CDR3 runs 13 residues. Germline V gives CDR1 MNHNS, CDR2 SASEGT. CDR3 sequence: CASSEAISGTEYF. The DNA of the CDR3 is TGTGCCAGCAGTGAAGCGATCTCTGGGACTGAGTATTTT.

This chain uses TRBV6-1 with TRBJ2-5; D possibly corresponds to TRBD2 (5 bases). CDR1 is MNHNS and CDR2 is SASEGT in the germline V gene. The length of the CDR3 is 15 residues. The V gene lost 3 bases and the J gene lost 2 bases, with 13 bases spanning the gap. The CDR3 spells CASSENPGKQETQYF. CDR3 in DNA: TGTGCCAGCAGTGAGAATCCCGGGAAACAAGAGACCCAGTACTTC.

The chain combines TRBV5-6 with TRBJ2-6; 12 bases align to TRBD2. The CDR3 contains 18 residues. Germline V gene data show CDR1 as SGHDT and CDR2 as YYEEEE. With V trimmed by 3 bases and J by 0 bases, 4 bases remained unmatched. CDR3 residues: CASSYGLAGPSGANVLTF. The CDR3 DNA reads TGTGCCAGCAGCTATGGACTAGCGGGACCCTCTGGGGCCAACGTCCTGACTTTC.

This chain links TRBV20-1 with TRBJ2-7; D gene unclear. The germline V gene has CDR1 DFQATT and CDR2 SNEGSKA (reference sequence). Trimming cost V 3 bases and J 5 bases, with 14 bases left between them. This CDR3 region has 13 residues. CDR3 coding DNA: TGCAGTGCTAGGAATTCTCTGGGCCACGAGCAGTACTTC. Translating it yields CSARNSLGHEQYF.

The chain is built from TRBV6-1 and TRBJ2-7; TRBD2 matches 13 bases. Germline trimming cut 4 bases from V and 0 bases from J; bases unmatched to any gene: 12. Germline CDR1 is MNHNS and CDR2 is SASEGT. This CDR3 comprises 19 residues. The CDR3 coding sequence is TGTGCCAGCAGTGGCCCCCAGACTAGCGGGAGGCCGAGCTCCTACGAGCAGTACTTC. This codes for CASSGPQTSGRPSSYEQYF.

DNA of the CDR3: TGCAGTGCTAGTCCGGACAGGTTAGGCGAGCAGTACTTC. Protein sequence: CSASPDRLGEQYF. The chain is built from TRBV20-1 and TRBJ2-7; 7 bases match TRBD1. CDR3 length: 13 amino acids. With V trimmed by 3 bases and J by 6 bases, 8 bases remained unmatched. The germline V gene has CDR1 DFQATT and CDR2 SNEGSKA (reference sequence).

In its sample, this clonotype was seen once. CDR3 protein: CASSLERGNTIYF. The CDR3 DNA reads as TGTGCCAGCAGCTTAGAGCGTGGAAACACCATATATTTT. This chain joins TRBV7-9 and TRBJ1-3; D remains ambiguous. The V end was cut by 1 base, the J end by 3 bases, with 4 bases between. The CDR3 runs to 13 residues. The V gene's germline CDR1 is SEHNR and CDR2 FQNEAQ (reference sequence).

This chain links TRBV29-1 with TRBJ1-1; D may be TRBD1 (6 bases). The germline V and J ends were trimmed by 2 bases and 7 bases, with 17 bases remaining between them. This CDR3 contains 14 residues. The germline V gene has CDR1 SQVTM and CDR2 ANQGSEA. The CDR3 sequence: CSVESGGRGVEAFF. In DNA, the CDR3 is TGCAGCGTTGAATCTGGGGGTAGGGGGGTTGAAGCTTTCTTT.

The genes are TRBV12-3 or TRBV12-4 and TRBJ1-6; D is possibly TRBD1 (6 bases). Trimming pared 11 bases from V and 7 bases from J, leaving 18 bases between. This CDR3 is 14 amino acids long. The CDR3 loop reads CASSTGTMNSPLHF. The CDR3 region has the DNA TGTGCCTCCTCCACCGGGACAATGAATTCACCCCTCCACTTT.

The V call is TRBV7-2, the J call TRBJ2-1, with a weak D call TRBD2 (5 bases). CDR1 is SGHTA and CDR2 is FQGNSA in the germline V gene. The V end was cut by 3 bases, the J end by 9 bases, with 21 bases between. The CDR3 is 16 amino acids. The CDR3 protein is CASSFLGSGALTEQFF. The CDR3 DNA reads TGTGCCAGCAGCTTCTTGGGCAGCGGTGCTCTCACTGAGCAGTTCTTC.

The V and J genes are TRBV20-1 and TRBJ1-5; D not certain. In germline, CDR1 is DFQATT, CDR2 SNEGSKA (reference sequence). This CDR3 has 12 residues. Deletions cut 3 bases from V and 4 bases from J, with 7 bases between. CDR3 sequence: CSASVPNQPQHF. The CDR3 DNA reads TGCAGTGCTAGTGTCCCAAATCAGCCCCAGCATTTT.

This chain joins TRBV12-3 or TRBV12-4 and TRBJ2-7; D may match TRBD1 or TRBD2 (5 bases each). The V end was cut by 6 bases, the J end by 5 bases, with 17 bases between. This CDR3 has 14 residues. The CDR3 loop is CASRKRDPLDEQYF. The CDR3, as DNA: TGTGCCAGCAGAAAACGGGACCCGCTCGACGAGCAGTACTTC.

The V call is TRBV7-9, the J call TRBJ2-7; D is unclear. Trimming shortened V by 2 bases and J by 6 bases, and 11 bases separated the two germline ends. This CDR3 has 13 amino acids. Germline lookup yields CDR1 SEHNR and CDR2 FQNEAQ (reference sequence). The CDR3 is CASSLPATGEQYF. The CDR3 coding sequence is TGTGCCAGCAGCTTACCGGCTACTGGCGAGCAGTACTTC.

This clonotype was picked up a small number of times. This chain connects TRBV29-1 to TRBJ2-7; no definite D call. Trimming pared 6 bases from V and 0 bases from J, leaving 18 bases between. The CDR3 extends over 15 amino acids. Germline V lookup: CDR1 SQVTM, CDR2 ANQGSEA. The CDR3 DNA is TGCAGCGTCGCCAGCAGGCTAGTTAGCTCCTACGAGCAGTACTTC. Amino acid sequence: CSVASRLVSSYEQYF.

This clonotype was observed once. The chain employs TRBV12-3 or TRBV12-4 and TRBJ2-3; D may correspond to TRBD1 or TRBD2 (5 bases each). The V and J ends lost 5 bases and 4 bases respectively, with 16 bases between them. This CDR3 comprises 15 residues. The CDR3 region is CASSNPGLGADTQYF. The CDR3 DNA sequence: TGTGCCAGCAGTAACCCAGGACTGGGGGCAGATACGCAGTATTTT.

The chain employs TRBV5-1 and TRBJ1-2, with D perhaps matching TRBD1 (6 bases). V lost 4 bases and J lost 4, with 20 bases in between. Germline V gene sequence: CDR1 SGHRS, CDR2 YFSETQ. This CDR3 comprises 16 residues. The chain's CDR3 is CASSPDPGTRLYGYTF. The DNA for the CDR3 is TGCGCCAGCAGCCCGGATCCCGGGACAAGGCTCTATGGCTACACCTTC.

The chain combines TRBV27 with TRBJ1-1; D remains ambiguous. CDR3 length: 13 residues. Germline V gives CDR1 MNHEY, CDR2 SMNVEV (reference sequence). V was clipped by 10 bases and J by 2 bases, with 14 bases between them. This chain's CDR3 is CATHGSQNTEAFF. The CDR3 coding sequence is TGTGCCACCCACGGGTCACAAAACACTGAAGCTTTCTTT.

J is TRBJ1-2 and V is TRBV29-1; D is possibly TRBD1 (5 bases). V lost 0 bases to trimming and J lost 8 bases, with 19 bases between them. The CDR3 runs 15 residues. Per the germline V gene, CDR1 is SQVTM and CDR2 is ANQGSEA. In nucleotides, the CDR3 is TGCAGCGTTGAAGAAAACCCGGGACCCTTGGAAGGCTACACCTTC. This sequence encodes CSVEENPGPLEGYTF.

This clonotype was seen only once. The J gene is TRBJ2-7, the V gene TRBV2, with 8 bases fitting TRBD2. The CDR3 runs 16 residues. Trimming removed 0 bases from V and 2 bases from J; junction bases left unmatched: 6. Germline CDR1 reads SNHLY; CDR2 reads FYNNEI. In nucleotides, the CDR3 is TGTGCCAGCAGTGAAGCCGGACTAGCTTTCACCTACGAGCAGTACTTC. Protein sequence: CASSEAGLAFTYEQYF.

CDR3 bases: TGCGCCAGCAGCCAACCCCTAGGGCAAACCTACGAGCAGTACTTC. It encodes CASSQPLGQTYEQYF. This chain links TRBV4-1 with TRBJ2-7; D gene uncertain. The CDR3 sequence is 15 residues long. V lost 2 bases and J 2 bases, leaving 13 bases between the germline ends. Germline CDR1 is MGHRA and CDR2 is YSYEKL.

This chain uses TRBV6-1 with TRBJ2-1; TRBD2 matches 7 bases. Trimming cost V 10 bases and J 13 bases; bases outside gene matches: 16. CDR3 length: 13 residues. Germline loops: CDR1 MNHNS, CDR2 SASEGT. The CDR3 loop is CATLGDYHETQFF. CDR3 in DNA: TGTGCCACCTTAGGGGACTATCACGAGACCCAGTTCTTC.

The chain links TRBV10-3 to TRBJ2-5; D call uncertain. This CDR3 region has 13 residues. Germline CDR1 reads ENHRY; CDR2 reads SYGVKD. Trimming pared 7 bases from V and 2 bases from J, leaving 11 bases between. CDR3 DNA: TGTGCCATCACTCCTGGGTTACAAGAGACCCAGTACTTC. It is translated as CAITPGLQETQYF.

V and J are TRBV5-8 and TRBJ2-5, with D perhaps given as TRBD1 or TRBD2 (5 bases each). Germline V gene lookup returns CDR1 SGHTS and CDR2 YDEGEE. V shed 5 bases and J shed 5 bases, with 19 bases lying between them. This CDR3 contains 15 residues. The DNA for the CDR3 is TGTGCCAGCAGACGTAATTTCGGGGCCCACGAGACCCAGTACTTC. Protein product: CASRRNFGAHETQYF. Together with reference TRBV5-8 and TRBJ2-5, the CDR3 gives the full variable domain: EAGVTQSPTHLIKTRGQQATLRCSPISGHTSVYWYQQALGLGLQFLLWYDEGEERNRGNFPPRFSGRQFPNYSSELNVNALELEDSALYLCASRRNFGAHETQYFGPGTRLLVL.

The chain's CDR3 is CASSYQTTGFEQYF. CDR3 nucleotide sequence: TGTGCCAGCAGTTACCAAACCACAGGGTTCGAGCAGTACTTC. The rearrangement links TRBV6-5 to TRBJ2-5; a possible D gene is TRBD1 (6 bases). The J call may be incorrect, as the DNA end agrees better with TRBJ2-7. The length of the CDR3 is 14 residues. Germline CDR1 is MNHEY and CDR2 is SVGAGI.

Written as DNA, the CDR3 is TGTGCCAGCAGTCCGGGACTAGCGGGAATGTATGAGCAGTTCTTC. Protein sequence: CASSPGLAGMYEQFF. This sequence joins TRBV2 and TRBJ2-1; 13 nucleotides match TRBD2. J was trimmed by 8 bases and V by 5 bases; bases with no gene match: 6. CDR1 is SNHLY, CDR2 FYNNEI, per germline. The CDR3 spans 15 residues.